The 30 T cell receptor beta chains listed next were all sequenced from one sample in a study of metastatic and nonmetastatic thyroid tumors. TCRdb reprocessed the PCR reads via MiXCR. The sample holds around 34,000 clones, about 18% seen once. Every patient was untreated before thyroid surgery. Sequenced sample: blood. Receptors were obtained from a female donor with papillary thyroid cancer or a benign thyroid nodule (not recorded which). Some clones in this sample may be carry-over from other donors' samples.

This chain joins TRBV20-1 and TRBJ2-7, with TRBD2 matching 8 bases. The length of the CDR3 is 14 residues. J was trimmed by 1 base and V by 5 bases; bases with no gene match: 7. Germline values: CDR1 DFQATT, CDR2 SNEGSKA (reference sequence). CDR3 sequence: CSAWWQRESYEQYF. CDR3 in DNA: TGCAGTGCTTGGTGGCAGCGGGAGTCCTACGAGCAGTACTTC.

J is TRBJ1-1 and V is TRBV30; 8 nucleotides align to TRBD1. This CDR3 spans 17 amino acids. Per germline, CDR1 GTSNPN and CDR2 SVGIG (reference sequence). The J segment lost 0 bases and the V segment lost 0 bases, leaving 9 bases of the junction unmatched. This CDR3 is CAWSVPRTGRMNTEAFF. The DNA for the CDR3 is TGTGCCTGGAGTGTACCTCGGACAGGGAGGATGAACACTGAAGCTTTCTTT.

Many counts were recorded for this clone. This chain's CDR3 is CVCEEGFNSPLHF. CDR3 nucleotides: TGTGTCTGCGAAGAGGGATTTAATTCACCCCTCCACTTT. This sequence joins TRBV2 and TRBJ1-6; no firm D call. This CDR3 is built from 13 residues. CDR1 and CDR2 (germline): SNHLY, FYNNEI.

This clone was detected many times. V usage is TRBV28 and J usage is TRBJ2-5; 10 nucleotides match TRBD2. There are 15 residues in the CDR3. CDR1 and CDR2 from the germline V gene are MDHEN and SYDVKM. Trimming at V came to 5 bases and at J to 2 bases, leaving 5 bases not matched to a gene. CDR3 region: CASSPGTSVQETQYF. The CDR3 nucleotides read TGTGCCAGCAGTCCCGGGACTAGCGTACAAGAGACCCAGTACTTC. Based on the CDR3 plus reference TRBV28 and TRBJ2-5, the full variable domain is DVKVTQSSRYLVKRTGEKVFLECVQDMDHENMFWYRQDPGLGLRLIYFSYDVKMKEKGDIPEGYSVSREKKERFSLILESASTNQTSMYLCASSPGTSVQETQYFGPGTRLLVL.

This clone came up many times. This clone may be a read error of a much larger clone one base away. Distinct nucleotide sequences in the sample also encode this CDR3. This sequence joins TRBV6-1 and TRBJ1-1, with 9 bases matching TRBD1. The CDR3 is made up of 15 amino acids. CDR1 is MNHNS, CDR2 SASEGT, per germline. Written as DNA, the CDR3 is TGCGCCAGCACTGGACAGGGGTTAATGAACACTGAAGCTTTCTTT. The encoded protein is CASTGQGLMNTEAFF.

This clone appeared many times. V gene TRBV6-1 combines with J gene TRBJ1-1; D is unresolved. V lost 5 bases and J lost 6, with 10 bases in between. Looked up from germline, CDR1 is MNHNS and CDR2 is SASEGT. This CDR3 is 12 amino acids long. The CDR3 loop reads CASSSAVSEAFF. The CDR3 coding sequence is TGTGCCAGCAGTTCAGCGGTTTCTGAAGCTTTCTTT.

V is TRBV6-5 and J is TRBJ2-7, with TRBD2 matching 10 bases. The germline V gene encodes CDR1 MNHEY and CDR2 SVGAGI. This CDR3 contains 14 residues. V lost 4 bases to trimming and J lost 0 bases; unmatched junction nucleotides: 0. The CDR3 bases are TGTGCCAGCAGTTGGACTAGCGGCTCCTACGAGCAGTACTTC. Translated: CASSWTSGSYEQYF.

This chain joins TRBV6-1 and TRBJ2-3, with 7 bases aligning to TRBD1. Per germline, CDR1 MNHNS and CDR2 SASEGT. The length of the CDR3 is 15 residues. After removal of 0 bases from V and 1 base from J, the junction contained 1 base not matched to a gene. The CDR3 DNA is TGTGCCAGCAGTGAAGCAGGGACAGGCACAGATACGCAGTATTTT. Translation: CASSEAGTGTDTQYF.

The CDR3 here is CASSSGGGRADTQYF. DNA of the CDR3: TGTGCCAGCAGCTCGGGAGGCGGGAGGGCAGATACGCAGTATTTT. The chain couples TRBV28 to TRBJ2-3, with 9 bases aligning to TRBD2. CDR3 size: 15 residues. CDR1 and CDR2 (germline): MDHEN, SYDVKM. With 6 bases clipped from V and 4 bases from J, the junction kept 8 bases outside the gene matches.

The chain couples TRBV11-1 to TRBJ2-7, with 7 bases matching TRBD2. The CDR3 extends over 13 amino acids. The germline CDR1 and CDR2 sequences are SGHAT and FQDESV (reference sequence). J gave up 7 bases and V 2 bases, and 5 bases lay outside the gene matches. The CDR3 spells CASSLRREEEQYF. Written as DNA, the CDR3 is TGTGCCAGCAGCTTACGTCGGGAGGAGGAGCAGTACTTC.

This clone was counted at least ten times. The CDR3 sequence is CASSFLWDRGNSPLHF. CDR3 DNA: TGTGCCAGCAGTTTCCTATGGGACAGGGGCAATTCACCCCTCCACTTT. The rearrangement uses TRBV12-3 or TRBV12-4 and TRBJ1-6; TRBD1 matches 10 bases. Trimming took 3 bases from V and 7 from J; bases not matched to a gene: 6. This CDR3 region has 16 residues.

This clone appeared a few times. The rearrangement links TRBV30 to TRBJ2-7, with D tentatively TRBD2 (6 bases). The CDR3 runs 16 residues. Germline CDR1 GTSNPN, CDR2 SVGIG (reference sequence). Trimming stripped 0 bases from V and 4 bases from J, with 19 bases between. The CDR3 nucleotides are TGTGCCTGGAGTGTAATCAGTGGGCGGGAAGGGTACGAGCAGTACTTC. Its protein is CAWSVISGREGYEQYF.

This chain connects TRBV28 to TRBJ1-1; no clear D. Germline V gene lookup returns CDR1 MDHEN and CDR2 SYDVKM. CDR3 length: 13 residues. V was shortened by 3 bases and J by 1 base, with 6 bases between the two germline ends. DNA for the CDR3: TGTGCCAGCAGTTTTTTACAGAACACTGAAGCTTTCTTT. It yields the protein CASSFLQNTEAFF.

This clone was recorded many times. The gene calls are TRBV6-4 and TRBJ2-1; D might be TRBD1 (6 bases). Trimming shortened V by 4 bases and J by 0 bases, and 10 bases separated the two germline ends. The CDR3 is 15 amino acids. CDR1 and CDR2 (germline): MRHNA, SNTAGT. The DNA for the CDR3 is TGTGCCAGCAGTGCGGACAGTTCCTCCTACAATGAGCAGTTCTTC. Its protein is CASSADSSSYNEQFF.

Of note for this clone: At one end the junction does not follow the germline gene, possibly because of a read error. The genes are TRBV5-8 and TRBJ1-6; 7 bases are shared with TRBD1. Germline values: CDR1 SGHTS, CDR2 YDEGEE. The CDR3 contains 15 residues. Here the CDR3 DNA reads TGTGCCAGCAGCTTGTATGGGACAGCGAATTCACCCGTCATCTTT. This gives the protein CASSLYGTANSPVIF.

This clone has ten or more counts. This chain connects TRBV20-1 to TRBJ2-2; D is unclear. This CDR3 contains 12 residues. Per germline, CDR1 DFQATT and CDR2 SNEGSKA (reference sequence). Trimming stripped 6 bases from V and 1 base from J, with 6 bases between. CDR3 sequence: CSALQNTGELFF. CDR3 sequence (DNA): TGCAGTGCGCTACAGAACACCGGGGAGCTGTTTTTT.

The table lists this clone with a few counts. CDR3 bases: TGTGCCAGCAGTTACCGGAGGACTATATTAAATGAGCAGTTCTTC. Protein sequence: CASSYRRTILNEQFF. V gene TRBV6-6 combines with J gene TRBJ2-1, with D tentatively TRBD2 (6 bases). Germline V lookup: CDR1 MNHNY, CDR2 SVGAGI (reference sequence). The V end lost 2 bases, the J end lost 7 bases, and 15 bases lay between the germline ends. The CDR3 spans 15 residues.

This clone has only a few counts. V and J are TRBV6-2 or TRBV6-3 and TRBJ2-7; the D call may be TRBD1 or TRBD2 (5 bases each). V lost 5 bases to trimming and J lost 3 bases, with 11 bases between them. This CDR3 region has 13 residues. Germline assignment: CDR1 MNHEY and CDR2 SVGEGT. The CDR3 nucleotides are TGTGCCAGCAGTCGGGACCGACGCTACGAGCAGTACTTC. Protein sequence: CASSRDRRYEQYF.

This clone came up a few times. This chain connects TRBV7-8 to TRBJ1-3; a possible D gene is TRBD1 (6 bases). CDR3 size: 14 residues. Germline CDR1 and CDR2: SGHVS and FQNEAQ. V was cut by 6 bases and J by 1 base, with 10 bases left in between. CDR3 coding DNA: TGTGCCAGCAGTCCCGGACAGTCTGGAAACACCATATATTTT. Residues: CASSPGQSGNTIYF. Full variable domain (missing parts from reference TRBV7-8 and TRBJ1-3): GAGVSQSPRYKVAKRGQDVALRCDPISGHVSLFWYQQALGQGPEFLTYFQNEAQLDKSGLPSDRFFAERPEGSVSTLKIQRTQQEDSAVYLCASSPGQSGNTIYFGEGSWLTVV.

This clone has a count of ten or more. The chain has TRBV6-1 and TRBJ1-6, with 10 bases fitting TRBD1. The CDR3 loop spans 14 amino acids. The trim removed 6 bases at V and 10 bases at J, leaving 6 bases unmatched. Germline lookup yields CDR1 MNHNS and CDR2 SASEGT. DNA for the CDR3: TGTGCCAGCAGCCAGGGGACAGGGGTGTCACCCCTCCACTTT. It translates to CASSQGTGVSPLHF.

The chain joins TRBV20-1 to TRBJ2-5; 9 bases line up with TRBD2. V shed 2 bases, J shed 4 bases, and the junction held 8 bases outside the gene matches. The CDR3 spans 15 residues. Per germline, CDR1 DFQATT and CDR2 SNEGSKA (reference sequence). CDR3 sequence (DNA): TGCAGTGCTAGAATGCCGAGCGGGAGGCGAGAGACCCAGTACTTC. Translation: CSARMPSGRRETQYF.

By share of the sample, this clone is medium-sized. The gene calls are TRBV11-1 and TRBJ2-1, with 13 bases lining up with TRBD2. V lost 5 bases to trimming and J lost 0 bases; unmatched junction nucleotides: 7. The CDR3 totals 18 residues. Per germline, CDR1 SGHAT and CDR2 FQDESV (reference sequence). The CDR3 coding sequence is TGTGCCAGCAGCCCCGAATGGACTAGCGGGAGCTCCTACAATGAGCAGTTCTTC. The encoded protein is CASSPEWTSGSSYNEQFF.

The gene calls are TRBV7-8 and TRBJ2-2; D gene unclear. There are 14 residues in the CDR3. The germline V gene has CDR1 SGHVS and CDR2 FQNEAQ. The V end was cut by 5 bases, the J end by 4 bases, with 11 bases between. The DNA of the CDR3 is TGTGCCAGCAGCGCCGGTCCAGTCACCGGGGAGCTGTTTTTT. The encoded protein is CASSAGPVTGELFF.

This clone ranks as medium-sized (0.01 to 0.1%). The V and J genes are TRBV3-1 and TRBJ2-7; perhaps TRBD2 as D (5 bases). The CDR3 contains 13 residues. V lost 4 bases to trimming and J lost 6 bases, with 13 bases between them. Germline V gene data show CDR1 as LGHDT and CDR2 as YNNKEL (reference sequence). For the CDR3, the DNA is TGTGCCAGCAGCCGGACTCTTAGCGCCGAGCAGTACTTC. Translation gives CASSRTLSAEQYF.

Only a few counts were recorded for this clone. V is TRBV3-1 and J is TRBJ2-2; 15 nucleotides line up with TRBD2. CDR1 LGHDT and CDR2 YNNKEL come from the germline V gene (reference sequence). The CDR3 spans 16 residues. J gave up 6 bases and V 4 bases, and 3 bases lay outside the gene matches. The chain's CDR3 is CASSPGLAGGSGELFF. The CDR3 DNA reads as TGTGCCAGCAGCCCGGGACTAGCGGGGGGTTCCGGGGAGCTGTTTTTT.

Points on this clone: A much larger clone differs from this one at a single base, so this may be a read error. The rearrangement joins TRBV2 to TRBJ2-7, with 12 bases lining up with TRBD2. With 6 bases clipped from V and 6 bases from J, the junction kept 0 bases outside the gene matches. Germline V lookup: CDR1 SNHLY, CDR2 FYNNEI. The length of the CDR3 is 12 residues. The CDR3, as DNA: TGTGCCAGCAGGGGACTAGCGGGCGAGCAGTACTTC. This encodes CASRGLAGEQYF.

This clone occurred many times. This sequence joins TRBV2 and TRBJ2-1; D ambiguous. This CDR3 region has 12 residues. Deletions cut 7 bases from V and 3 bases from J, with 7 bases between. Per germline, CDR1 SNHLY and CDR2 FYNNEI. CDR3 in amino acids: CASTEVYNEQFF. CDR3 coding DNA: TGTGCCAGCACAGAAGTCTACAATGAGCAGTTCTTC.

Judged by abundance, this clone is medium-sized (0.01 to 0.1%). The chain has TRBV6-1 and TRBJ2-2, with 7 bases aligning to TRBD2. With V trimmed by 11 bases and J by 5 bases, 11 bases remained unmatched. Per germline, CDR1 MNHNS and CDR2 SASEGT. CDR3 length: 14 amino acids. CDR3 DNA sequence: TGTGCCCTGGGGGAGGGGCGGTCGACCGGGGAGCTGTTTTTT. This codes for CALGEGRSTGELFF.

This clone appeared a few times. The chain recombines TRBV28 with TRBJ2-7, with TRBD1 as a possible D gene (6 bases). In germline, CDR1 is MDHEN, CDR2 SYDVKM. Trimming removed 2 bases from V and 2 bases from J, with 19 bases in between. There are 17 residues in the CDR3. In DNA, the CDR3 is TGTGCCAGCAGTTTAGGGCAGGGGTCGATCGGCGCCTACGAGCAGTACTTC. It encodes CASSLGQGSIGAYEQYF.

This clone was picked up many times. The chain employs TRBV5-6 and TRBJ1-1; D unclear. This CDR3 has 12 residues. Germline assignment: CDR1 SGHDT and CDR2 YYEEEE. Trimming removed 2 bases at V and 4 bases at J, with 6 bases between. The CDR3: CASSFAVTEAFF. The CDR3 nucleotides read TGTGCCAGCAGCTTCGCAGTCACTGAAGCTTTCTTT. The entire variable domain, with the rest obtained from reference TRBV5-6 and TRBJ1-1, is as follows: DAGVTQSPTHLIKTRGQQVTLRCSPKSGHDTVSWYQQALGQGPQFIFQYYEEEERQRGNFPDRFSGHQFPNYSSELNVNALLLGDSALYLCASSFAVTEAFFGQGTRLTVV.